This is a list of T cell receptor beta chains from one sample in a study of regulatory T cells in long-lasting Graves disease. TCRdb processed the multiplex PCR reads anew with MiXCR; each CDR3 protein has one entry. In the table there are around 320,000 distinct CDR3 sequences, over 15% of which are singletons. This sample also belongs to another study, concerning T cells in Graves' hyperthyroidism and ophthalmopathy.

Specimen: peripheral blood mononuclear cells (PBMCs), collected at new diagnosis, from a patient treated with antithyroid drugs. Source of these receptors: a man aged 40-49 years with Graves disease. Both conserved end residues are trimmed from each CDR3. For some rows the clone size is stated as once, few or many, or as a class when expanded; others skip it.

size	V	J	CDR3
few	TRBV7-6	TRBJ2-5	ASSSWTGTETQY
many	TRBV11-2	TRBJ2-7	ASSLDVAYEQY
many	TRBV18	TRBJ2-7	ASPTGHGRRRKNYEQY
many	TRBV5-1	TRBJ2-3	ASSSDGTDTQY
NA	TRBV5-1	TRBJ2-7	ASSSGQGWNEQY
many	TRBV5-1	TRBJ1-4	ASSRDRNEKLF
many	TRBV30	TRBJ2-7	AWGINSYEQY
many	TRBV18	TRBJ2-7	ASSPTTVMAYEQY
many	TRBV18	TRBJ1-6	ASSPSGGDSPLH
many	TRBV6-1	TRBJ2-4	ASRTVAKNIQY
NA	TRBV7-9	TRBJ2-3	ASSGQGGGTDTQY
NA	TRBV3-1	TRBJ1-2	ASSHYGFGYT
NA	TRBV2	TRBJ1-5	ASSGPSGTELTQH
few	TRBV4-3	TRBJ2-7	ASSQDSGTVSYEQY
few	TRBV20-1	TRBJ1-2	SARIFSNYGYT
NA	TRBV28	TRBJ2-1	AAGGGIYNEQF
many	TRBV11-2	TRBJ2-7	ASSFYPGLAGGPYEQY
many	TRBV2	TRBJ2-5	ASRPQGETQY
few	TRBV29-1	TRBJ2-1	SVEQNEQF
many	TRBV2	TRBJ2-3	ASRTSESTDTQY
many	TRBV28	TRBJ2-7	ASSLVFGRGYEQY
many	TRBV28	TRBJ2-7	ASSAGGVSYEQY